The 26 T cell receptor beta chains reported below all come from one sample, sequenced in a study of graft-versus-host responses after intestinal transplantation. Generated by immunoSEQ multiplex PCR, the TCRdb table keeps only in-frame clones and is missing some. The table records roughly 29,000 clones, more than 85% of them present only once. The input for sequencing was PBMCs, taken around 63 days after intestinal transplant. These receptors all stem from a human patient who received an intestinal transplant, so some T cells may come from the graft donor.

This clone was picked up a small number of times. The V and J genes are TRBV21-1 and TRBJ2-7. TRBV21-1 is a documented pseudogene. This CDR3 has 15 residues. The CDR3 protein is CASSASRDGSYEQYF. The CDR3 region has the DNA TGTGCCAGCAGCGCGTCGAGGGACGGTTCCTACGAGCAGTACTTC.

The table lists this clone with a count of one. This rearrangement joins TRBV28 to TRBJ2-4; D not resolved. There are 14 residues in the CDR3. Between the trimmed V and J ends, which lost 6 bases and 2 bases, there was a span of 11 bases. CDR1 MDHEN and CDR2 SYDVKM come from the germline V gene. The CDR3 loop reads CASRRVGSKNIQYF. The CDR3 DNA is TGTGCCAGCAGACGTGTTGGGTCCAAAAACATTCAGTACTTC.

The CDR3 coding sequence is TGTGCCAGCAGTTCTTCAACGGACTACTACACCGGGGAGCTGTTTTTT. As protein: CASSSSTDYYTGELFF. The gene calls are TRBV28 and TRBJ2-2; possibly TRBD2 for D (6 bases). The CDR3 totals 16 residues. The V gene's germline CDR1 is MDHEN and CDR2 SYDVKM. The germline V and J ends were trimmed by 4 bases and 3 bases, with 15 bases remaining between them.

This clone was seen once. The gene calls are TRBV30 and TRBJ2-7; D call uncertain. Germline values: CDR1 GTSNPN, CDR2 SVGIG (reference sequence). The V end lost 7 bases, the J end lost 3 bases, and 10 bases lay between the germline ends. This CDR3 has 11 residues. The CDR3 reads CASETNYEQYF. CDR3 nucleotide sequence: TGTGCCTCCGAAACCAACTACGAGCAGTACTTC.

This chain connects TRBV9 to TRBJ1-6; D call uncertain. The ends were cut back, 3 bases at V and 14 bases at J, with 12 bases in the middle. CDR1 SGDLS and CDR2 YYNGEE come from the germline V gene. The CDR3 spans 12 residues. In nucleotides, the CDR3 is TGTGCCAGCAGCGGCCCCTTACAGACCCTCCACTTT. It encodes CASSGPLQTLHF.

V gene TRBV5-4 combines with J gene TRBJ2-1; 7 bases fit TRBD2. V lost 2 bases, J lost 4 bases, and 9 bases stayed unmatched. Germline V gene lookup returns CDR1 SGHNT and CDR2 YYREEE (reference sequence). CDR3 length: 16 residues. The CDR3 DNA sequence: TGTGCCAGCAGCTTTCAGATAGCGGGCCGATACAATGAGCAGTTCTTC. It is translated as CASSFQIAGRYNEQFF.

J is TRBJ1-6 and V is TRBV5-1, with D possibly matching TRBD1 (5 bases). The CDR3 has 15 amino acids. V dropped 5 bases and J dropped 5 bases, with 14 bases sitting between them. Germline V CDR1 and CDR2: SGHRS, YFSETQ. This CDR3 reads CASSLPGGHNSPLHF. CDR3 nucleotides: TGCGCCAGCAGTCTCCCGGGGGGTCATAATTCACCCCTCCACTTT.

The genes are TRBV9 and TRBJ1-5; no clear D. Trimming left V 3 bases short and J 0 bases short, with 7 bases between. The CDR3 loop spans 14 amino acids. CDR1 is SGDLS, CDR2 YYNGEE, per germline. The CDR3 region has the DNA TGTGCCAGCAGCGCCGACGCTAGCAATCAGCCCCAGCATTTT. This gives the protein CASSADASNQPQHF.

This sequence joins TRBV18 and TRBJ1-6; D uncertain. V was shortened by 2 bases and J by 12 bases, with 11 bases between the two germline ends. Germline loops: CDR1 KGHSH, CDR2 LQKENI. This CDR3 comprises 13 residues. DNA of the CDR3: TGTGCCAGCTCACCAGGGCTTGAGGGACCCCTCCACTTT. This codes for CASSPGLEGPLHF.

The rearrangement links TRBV12-5 to TRBJ1-1; D not certain. Trimming took off 3 bases at V and 3 bases at J, with 11 bases between the two ends. CDR3 size: 14 residues. The germline V gene has CDR1 LGHNT and CDR2 FRNRAP. In DNA form, the CDR3 reads TGTGCTAGTGGTTTTGAAACAGCACACACTGAAGCTTTCTTT. This translates into CASGFETAHTEAFF.

The chain employs TRBV6-1 and TRBJ1-2; D remains ambiguous. The CDR3 is 12 residues long. Germline V gene sequence: CDR1 MNHNS, CDR2 SASEGT. V was shortened by 6 bases and J by 8 bases, with 13 bases between the two germline ends. CDR3 sequence: CASSDTVTGYTF. The CDR3 DNA follows: TGTGCCAGCAGCGACACAGTTACCGGCTACACCTTC.

V usage is TRBV11-2 and J usage is TRBJ2-5; D is undetermined. V was shortened by 4 bases and J by 4 bases, with 4 bases between the two germline ends. The CDR3 covers 11 residues. Germline V gene sequence: CDR1 SGHAT, CDR2 FQNNGV. CDR3 sequence (DNA): TGTGCCAGCAGCTACGGAGAGACCCAGTACTTC. Protein sequence: CASSYGETQYF.

The V and J genes are TRBV4-3 and TRBJ2-6; D is ambiguous. The germline V gene has CDR1 LGHNA and CDR2 YSLEER. The CDR3 sequence is 16 residues long. Deletions cut 2 bases from V and 0 bases from J, with 8 bases between. This CDR3 reads CASSQSIGSGANVLTF. The CDR3 DNA reads TGCGCCAGCAGCCAATCCATAGGCTCTGGGGCCAACGTCCTGACTTTC.

The chain employs TRBV27 and TRBJ1-6; 7 nucleotides align to TRBD1. Unmatched junction bases numbered 16, after V lost 7 bases and J lost 10 bases. Germline CDR1 is MNHEY and CDR2 is SMNVEV (reference sequence). The CDR3 length is 16 residues. CDR3 nucleotide sequence: TGTGCCAGCACCCCTCTGGAGGGGGCGGTAGGCTCACCCCTCCACTTT. Its protein is CASTPLEGAVGSPLHF.

This chain joins TRBV6-5 and TRBJ1-2, with TRBD1 matching over 9 bases. V lost 0 bases and J lost 5; bases outside the gene matches: 1. CDR1 MNHEY and CDR2 SVGAGI come from the germline V gene. The CDR3 spans 14 residues. The CDR3 bases are TGTGCCAGCAGTTACTCGGGACAGGGTTATGGCTACACCTTC. Translated, it gives CASSYSGQGYGYTF.

This chain links TRBV29-1 with TRBJ2-3; D uncertain. The CDR3 extends over 15 amino acids. The V end lost 0 bases, the J end lost 1 base, and 11 bases lay between the germline ends. The germline gives CDR1 SQVTM, CDR2 ANQGSEA. CDR3 sequence reads: CSVEEAGLRTDTQYF. The CDR3 DNA follows: TGCAGCGTTGAAGAAGCAGGCCTTCGCACAGATACGCAGTATTTT.

The genes are TRBV7-9 and TRBJ2-3; perhaps TRBD1 as D (7 bases). Per the germline V gene, CDR1 is SEHNR and CDR2 is FQNEAQ (reference sequence). V lost 6 bases to trimming and J lost 0 bases, with 19 bases between them. The CDR3 has 17 residues. The CDR3 sequence is CASSKVGGDSSTDTQYF. Here the CDR3 DNA reads TGTGCCAGCAGTAAAGTGGGCGGGGACAGCAGCACAGATACGCAGTATTTT. Full variable domain (rest looked up from reference TRBV7-9 and TRBJ2-3): DTGVSQNPRHKITKRGQNVTFRCDPISEHNRLYWYRQTLGQGPEFLTYFQNEAQLEKSRLLSDRFSAERPKGSFSTLEIQRTEQGDSAMYLCASSKVGGDSSTDTQYFGPGTRLTVL.

This clone showed up just once. CDR3 loop: CASRGGGEQYF. CDR3 sequence (DNA): TGTGCCAGCAGAGGGGGCGGAGAGCAGTACTTC. The V and J genes are TRBV27 and TRBJ2-7; the match to TRBD1 covers 7 bases. With V trimmed by 6 bases and J by 7 bases, 3 bases remained unmatched. From germline, CDR1 is MNHEY and CDR2 SMNVEV (reference sequence). CDR3 length: 11 amino acids.

This clone turned up a few times. The J gene is TRBJ1-1, the V gene TRBV7-9, with a weak D call TRBD1 (6 bases). CDR1 and CDR2 from the germline V gene are SEHNR and FQNEAQ (reference sequence). V was clipped by 3 bases and J by 2 bases, with 16 bases between them. This CDR3 contains 16 residues. The chain's CDR3 is CASSLFVGTPNTEAFF. CDR3 bases: TGTGCCAGCAGCTTGTTCGTAGGGACACCTAACACTGAAGCTTTCTTT.

The chain employs TRBV6-1 and TRBJ1-5; D unresolved. CDR1 is MNHNS, CDR2 SASEGT, per germline. V was pared by 0 bases and J by 9 bases, with 12 bases between. This CDR3 spans 14 amino acids. The CDR3 is CASSEAPGPGPQHF. In DNA, the CDR3 is TGTGCCAGCAGTGAAGCGCCCGGGCCAGGGCCCCAGCATTTT.

The chain carries TRBV6-5 and TRBJ1-2, with no clear D. The CDR3 consists of 15 residues. CDR1 is MNHEY, CDR2 SVGAGI, per germline. The ends were cut back, 5 bases at V and 0 bases at J, with 13 bases in the middle. The CDR3 nucleotides read TGTGCCAGCAGTCGCGGGGAACAAGCTAACTATGGCTACACCTTC. Translation: CASSRGEQANYGYTF.

The rearrangement uses TRBV11-1 and TRBJ2-1, with D possibly TRBD2 on 5 matching bases. The V and J ends lost 8 bases and 4 bases respectively, with 9 bases between them. The CDR3 sequence is 12 residues long. Per the germline V gene, CDR1 is SGHAT and CDR2 is FQDESV (reference sequence). The CDR3 region has the DNA TGTGCCAGCTCAGCGGAGTACAATGAGCAGTTCTTC. The encoded protein is CASSAEYNEQFF.

The genes are TRBV19 and TRBJ2-7, with a possible D match to TRBD1 (6 bases). Germline CDR1 LNHDA, CDR2 SQIVND (reference sequence). The CDR3 extends over 15 amino acids. V lost 5 bases and J 5 bases, leaving 19 bases between the germline ends. The DNA of the CDR3 is TGTGCCAGTAGTCAGGGGATTCTTTCTCAGGACGAGCAGTACTTC. Its translation is CASSQGILSQDEQYF.

The V and J genes are TRBV5-1 and TRBJ2-7, with TRBD2 matching 13 bases. The CDR3 is 16 residues long. CDR1 SGHRS and CDR2 YFSETQ come from the germline V gene. V gave up 0 bases and J gave up 3 bases; unmatched junction bases: 3. For the CDR3, the DNA is TGCGCCAGCAGCTTGGCCTGGACTAGCGGGGGCTACGAGCAGTACTTC. Translated: CASSLAWTSGGYEQYF.

The V call is TRBV21-1, the J call TRBJ2-1; the table's D gene call, TRBD1, was not cross checked with the DNA. TRBV21-1 is shown as a pseudogene. The CDR3 covers 12 residues. CDR3 in amino acids: CASQGFCLAQFF. DNA of the CDR3: TGTGCCAGCCAGGGGTTCTGTTTGGCGCAGTTCTTC.

The chain couples TRBV14 to TRBJ2-7, with D perhaps TRBD1 or TRBD2 (5 bases each). CDR1 SGHDN and CDR2 FVKESK come from the germline V gene. The V gene lost 0 bases and the J gene lost 5 bases, with 11 bases spanning the gap. This CDR3 is 14 amino acids long. The CDR3 loop reads CASSQDGTLHEQYF. CDR3 sequence (DNA): TGTGCCAGCAGCCAAGATGGGACCCTCCACGAGCAGTACTTC. The full variable domain, rest sourced from reference TRBV14 and TRBJ2-7, is EAGVTQFPSHSVIEKGQTVTLRCDPISGHDNLYWYRRVMGKEIKFLLHFVKESKQDESGMPNNRFLAERTGGTYSTLKVQPAELEDSGVYFCASSQDGTLHEQYFGPGTRLTVT.